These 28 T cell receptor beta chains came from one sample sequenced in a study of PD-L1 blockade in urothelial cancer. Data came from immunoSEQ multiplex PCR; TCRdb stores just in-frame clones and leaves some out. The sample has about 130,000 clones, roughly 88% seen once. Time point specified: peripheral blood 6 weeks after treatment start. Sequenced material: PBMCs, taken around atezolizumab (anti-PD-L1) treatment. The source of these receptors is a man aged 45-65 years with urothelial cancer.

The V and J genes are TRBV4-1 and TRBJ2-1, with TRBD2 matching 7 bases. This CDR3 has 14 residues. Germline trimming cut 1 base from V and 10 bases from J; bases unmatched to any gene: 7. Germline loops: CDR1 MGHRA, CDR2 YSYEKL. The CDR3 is CASSQVAGVQEQFF. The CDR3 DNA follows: TGCGCCAGCAGCCAAGTCGCGGGAGTACAAGAGCAGTTCTTC.

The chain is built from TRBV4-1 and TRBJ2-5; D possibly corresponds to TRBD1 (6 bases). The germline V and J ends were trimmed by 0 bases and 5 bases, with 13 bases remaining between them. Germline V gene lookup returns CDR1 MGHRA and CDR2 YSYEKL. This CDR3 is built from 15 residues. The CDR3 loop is CASSQDARGRETQYF. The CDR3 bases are TGCGCCAGCAGCCAAGATGCCAGGGGCAGGGAGACCCAGTACTTC.

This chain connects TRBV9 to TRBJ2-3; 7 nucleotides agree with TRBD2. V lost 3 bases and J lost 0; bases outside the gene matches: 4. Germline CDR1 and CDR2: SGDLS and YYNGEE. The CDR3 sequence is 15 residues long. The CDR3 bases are TGTGCCAGCAGCGCCGATAGCGGGAGCACAGATACGCAGTATTTT. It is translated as CASSADSGSTDTQYF. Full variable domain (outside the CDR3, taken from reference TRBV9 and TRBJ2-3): DSGVTQTPKHLITATGQRVTLRCSPRSGDLSVYWYQQSLDQGLQFLIQYYNGEERAKGNILERFSAQQFPDLHSELNLSSLELGDSALYFCASSADSGSTDTQYFGPGTRLTVL.

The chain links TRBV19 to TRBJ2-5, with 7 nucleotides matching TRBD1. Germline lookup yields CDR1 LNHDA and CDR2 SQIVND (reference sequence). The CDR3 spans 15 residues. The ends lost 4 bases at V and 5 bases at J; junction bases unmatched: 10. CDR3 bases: TGTGCCAGTAGTAATCGGGCAGGGGGAAGTGAGACCCAGTACTTC. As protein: CASSNRAGGSETQYF.

CDR3: CASDQGLRNSPLHF. CDR3 DNA sequence: TGTGCCAGCGATCAGGGGCTTCGGAATTCACCCCTCCACTTT. The rearrangement links TRBV6-1 to TRBJ1-6, with D possibly matching TRBD1 (6 bases). This CDR3 comprises 14 residues. With 8 bases removed from V and 7 bases from J, the gap between germline ends came to 15 bases. Germline V gene sequence: CDR1 MNHNS, CDR2 SASEGT.

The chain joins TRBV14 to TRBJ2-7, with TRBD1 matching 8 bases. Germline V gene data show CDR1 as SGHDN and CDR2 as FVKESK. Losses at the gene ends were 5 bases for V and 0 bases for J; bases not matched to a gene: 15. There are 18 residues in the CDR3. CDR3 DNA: TGTGCCAGCAGCGCCTACCGCCTTGGACAGGGTGACTCCTACGAGCAGTACTTC. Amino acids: CASSAYRLGQGDSYEQYF.

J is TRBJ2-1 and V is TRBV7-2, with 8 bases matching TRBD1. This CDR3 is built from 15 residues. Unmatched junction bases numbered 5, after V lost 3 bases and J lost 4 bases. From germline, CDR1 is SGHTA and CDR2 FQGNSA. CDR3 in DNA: TGTGCCAGCAGCTTGGGACAGGTCTTATACAATGAGCAGTTCTTC. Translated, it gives CASSLGQVLYNEQFF.

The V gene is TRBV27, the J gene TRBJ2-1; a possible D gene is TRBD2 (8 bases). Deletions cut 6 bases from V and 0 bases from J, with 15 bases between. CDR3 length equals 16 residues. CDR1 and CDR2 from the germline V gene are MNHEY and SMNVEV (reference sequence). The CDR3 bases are TGTGCCAGCAGCCCGGGGGGGACAGTCTCCTACAATGAGCAGTTCTTC. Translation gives CASSPGGTVSYNEQFF.

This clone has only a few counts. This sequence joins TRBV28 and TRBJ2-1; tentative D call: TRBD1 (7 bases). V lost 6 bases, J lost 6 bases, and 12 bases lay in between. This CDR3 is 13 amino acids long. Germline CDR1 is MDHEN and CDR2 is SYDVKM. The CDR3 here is CASRWRDSNEQFF. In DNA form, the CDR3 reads TGTGCCAGCAGGTGGCGGGACAGCAATGAGCAGTTCTTC.

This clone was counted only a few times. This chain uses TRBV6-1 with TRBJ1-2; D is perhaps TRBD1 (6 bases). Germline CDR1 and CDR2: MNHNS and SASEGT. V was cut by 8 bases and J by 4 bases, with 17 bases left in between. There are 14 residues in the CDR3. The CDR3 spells CASRPRPDSYGYTF. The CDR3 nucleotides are TGTGCCAGCCGCCCACGACCGGACAGCTATGGCTACACCTTC.

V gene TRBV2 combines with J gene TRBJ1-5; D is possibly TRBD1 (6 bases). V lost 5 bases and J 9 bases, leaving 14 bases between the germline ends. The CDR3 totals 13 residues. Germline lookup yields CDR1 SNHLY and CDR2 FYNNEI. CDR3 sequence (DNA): TGTGCCAGCAGTCGGACAGAGAATTCGCCCCAGCATTTT. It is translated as CASSRTENSPQHF. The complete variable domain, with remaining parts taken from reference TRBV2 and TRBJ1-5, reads EPEVTQTPSHQVTQMGQEVILRCVPISNHLYFYWYRQILGQKVEFLVSFYNNEISEKSEIFDDQFSVERPDGSNFTLKIRSTKLEDSAMYFCASSRTENSPQHFGDGTRLSIL.

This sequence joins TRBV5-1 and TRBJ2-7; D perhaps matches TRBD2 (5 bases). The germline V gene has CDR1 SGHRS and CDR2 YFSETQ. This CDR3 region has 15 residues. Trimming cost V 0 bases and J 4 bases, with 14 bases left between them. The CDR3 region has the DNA TGCGCCAGCAGCTTGGAGGGCGGGTATCTTTACGAGCAGTACTTC. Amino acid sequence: CASSLEGGYLYEQYF. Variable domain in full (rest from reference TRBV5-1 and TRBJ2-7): KAGVTQTPRYLIKTRGQQVTLSCSPISGHRSVSWYQQTPGQGLQFLFEYFSETQRNKGNFPGRFSGRQFSNSRSEMNVSTLELGDSALYLCASSLEGGYLYEQYFGPGTRLTVT.

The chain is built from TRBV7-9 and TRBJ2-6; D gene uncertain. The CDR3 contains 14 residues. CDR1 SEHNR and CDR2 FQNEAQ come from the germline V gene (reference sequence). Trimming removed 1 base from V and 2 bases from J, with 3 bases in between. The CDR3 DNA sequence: TGTGCCAGCAGCTTAGTAACTGGGGCCAACGTCCTGACTTTC. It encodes CASSLVTGANVLTF.

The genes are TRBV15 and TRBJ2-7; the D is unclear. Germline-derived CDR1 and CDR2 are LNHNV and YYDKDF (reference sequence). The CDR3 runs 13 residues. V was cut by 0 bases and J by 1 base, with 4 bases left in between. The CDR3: CATSRDRSYEQYF. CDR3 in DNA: TGTGCCACCAGCAGAGACAGGTCCTACGAGCAGTACTTC.

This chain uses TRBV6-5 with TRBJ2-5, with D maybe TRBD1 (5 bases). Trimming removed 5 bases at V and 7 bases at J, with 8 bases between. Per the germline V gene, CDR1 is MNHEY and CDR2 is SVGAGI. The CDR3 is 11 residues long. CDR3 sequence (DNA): TGTGCCAGCAGTACCACAGGGACCCAGTACTTC. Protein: CASSTTGTQYF.

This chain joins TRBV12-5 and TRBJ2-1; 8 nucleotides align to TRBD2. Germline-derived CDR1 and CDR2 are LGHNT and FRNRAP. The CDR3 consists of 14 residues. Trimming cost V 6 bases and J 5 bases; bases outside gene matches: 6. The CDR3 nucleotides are TGTGCTAGTGGACCTAGCGGGCTTCACAATGAGCAGTTCTTC. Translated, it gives CASGPSGLHNEQFF. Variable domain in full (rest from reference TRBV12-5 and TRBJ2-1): DARVTQTPRHKVTEMGQEVTMRCQPILGHNTVFWYRQTMMQGLELLAYFRNRAPLDDSGMPKDRFSAEMPDATLATLKIQPSEPRDSAVYFCASGPSGLHNEQFFGPGTRLTVL.

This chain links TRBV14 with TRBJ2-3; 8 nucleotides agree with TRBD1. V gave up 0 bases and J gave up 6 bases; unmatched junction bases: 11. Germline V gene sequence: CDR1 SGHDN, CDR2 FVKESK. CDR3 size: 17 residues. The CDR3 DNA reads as TGTGCCAGCAGCCAAGAATTTCCAGGGGGCGAGATCGATACGCAGTATTTT. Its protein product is CASSQEFPGGEIDTQYF.

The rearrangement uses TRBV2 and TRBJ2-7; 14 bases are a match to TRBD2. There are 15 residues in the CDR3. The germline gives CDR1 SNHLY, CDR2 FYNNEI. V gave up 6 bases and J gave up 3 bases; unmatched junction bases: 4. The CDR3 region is CASRVGLAGVYEQYF. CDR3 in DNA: TGTGCCAGCAGGGTGGGACTAGCGGGAGTCTACGAGCAGTACTTC.

As DNA, the CDR3 is TGTGCCTGGTCTGACAGGGTAAGCAATCAGCCCCAGCATTTT. Amino acid sequence: CAWSDRVSNQPQHF. The chain has TRBV30 and TRBJ1-5; 7 positions agree with TRBD1. The CDR3 has 14 residues. With V trimmed by 5 bases and J by 1 base, 5 bases remained unmatched. The germline CDR1 and CDR2 sequences are GTSNPN and SVGIG (reference sequence).

In nucleotides, the CDR3 is TGTGCCAGCAGTTTATTCTTTAGCGGGACAGGGGTTGCACAGCCCCAGCATTTT. Its translation is CASSLFFSGTGVAQPQHF. The genes are TRBV27 and TRBJ1-5; 10 bases are a match to TRBD1. Looked up from germline, CDR1 is MNHEY and CDR2 is SMNVEV (reference sequence). Trimming at V came to 1 base and at J to 7 bases, leaving 13 bases not matched to a gene. The CDR3 length is 18 residues.

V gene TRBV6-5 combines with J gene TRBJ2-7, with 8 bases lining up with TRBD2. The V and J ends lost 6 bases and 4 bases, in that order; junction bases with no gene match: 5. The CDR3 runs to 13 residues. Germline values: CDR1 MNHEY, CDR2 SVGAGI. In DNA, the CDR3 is TGTGCCAGCAGCACCGGCGGGGGGTACGAGCAGTACTTC. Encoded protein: CASSTGGGYEQYF.

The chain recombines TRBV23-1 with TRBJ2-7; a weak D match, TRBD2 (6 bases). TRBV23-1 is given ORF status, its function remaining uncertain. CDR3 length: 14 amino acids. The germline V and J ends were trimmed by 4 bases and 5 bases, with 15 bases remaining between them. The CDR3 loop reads CASSRGPPGDEQYF. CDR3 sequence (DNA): TGCGCCAGCAGTCGTGGGCCCCCGGGGGACGAGCAGTACTTC.

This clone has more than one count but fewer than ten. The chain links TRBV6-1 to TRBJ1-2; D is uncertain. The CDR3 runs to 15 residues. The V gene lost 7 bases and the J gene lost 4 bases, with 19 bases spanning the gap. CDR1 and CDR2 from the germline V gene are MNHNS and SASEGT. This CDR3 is CASTPGRGVSYGYTF. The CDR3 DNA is TGTGCCAGCACCCCTGGGCGCGGGGTAAGCTATGGCTACACCTTC.

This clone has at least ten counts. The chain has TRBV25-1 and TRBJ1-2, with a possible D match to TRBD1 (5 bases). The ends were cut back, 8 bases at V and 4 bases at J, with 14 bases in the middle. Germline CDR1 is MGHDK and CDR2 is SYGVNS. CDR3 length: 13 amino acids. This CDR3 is CASSVGGGYGYTF. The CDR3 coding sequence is TGTGCCAGCTCCGTCGGGGGGGGCTATGGCTACACCTTC.

CDR3 coding DNA: TGTGCCTGGAGCGGGGCAACAGGGGGCTCTGGAAACACCATATATTTT. The encoded protein is CAWSGATGGSGNTIYF. The chain is built from TRBV30 and TRBJ1-3; 8 positions agree with TRBD1. Trimming removed 3 bases from V and 0 bases from J; junction bases left unmatched: 7. This CDR3 comprises 16 residues. Germline CDR1 is GTSNPN and CDR2 is SVGIG (reference sequence).

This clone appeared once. The CDR3 coding sequence is TGTGCCAGCAGTGAGGGAGCTAACTATGGCTACACCTTC. Amino acids: CASSEGANYGYTF. J is TRBJ1-2 and V is TRBV2; D remains ambiguous. The CDR3 spans 13 residues. Germline-derived CDR1 and CDR2 are SNHLY and FYNNEI. The ends were cut back, 3 bases at V and 0 bases at J, with 5 bases in the middle.

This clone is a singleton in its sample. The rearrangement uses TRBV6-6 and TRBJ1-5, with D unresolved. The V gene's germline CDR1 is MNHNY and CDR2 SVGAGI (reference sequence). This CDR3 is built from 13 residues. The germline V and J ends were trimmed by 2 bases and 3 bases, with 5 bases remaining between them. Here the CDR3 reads CASSYTVNQPQHF. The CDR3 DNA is TGTGCCAGCAGTTACACAGTCAATCAGCCCCAGCATTTT.

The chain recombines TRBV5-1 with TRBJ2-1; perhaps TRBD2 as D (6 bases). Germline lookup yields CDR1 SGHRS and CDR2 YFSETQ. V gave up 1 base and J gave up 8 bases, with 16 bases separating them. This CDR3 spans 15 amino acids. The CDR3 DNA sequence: TGCGCCAGCAGCTTGAACAGCCTAGCTAGCGATGAGCAGTTCTTC. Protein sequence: CASSLNSLASDEQFF.